The 29 T cell receptor beta chains below were found in one sample sequenced in a study of blood T cell repertoires in COVID-19. The repertoire was sequenced with immunoSEQ multiplex PCR; TCRdb's copy has only in-frame clones and lacks some. The sample lists around 400,000 clones, around nine tenths occurring once. The sample was PBMCs or T cells enriched from blood (not recorded which). These receptors originate from a woman between 18 and 30 years old who had been exposed to COVID-19.

The rearrangement links TRBV6-5 to TRBJ1-5, with 9 bases matching TRBD1. J lost 7 bases, V lost 6 bases, and 10 bases had no gene match. The CDR3 contains 15 residues. CDR1 is MNHEY and CDR2 is SVGAGI in the germline V gene. CDR3 coding DNA: TGTGCCAGCAGCCGCTCAGGGACAGGGAAACAGCCCCAGCATTTT. Protein: CASSRSGTGKQPQHF.

CDR3 residues: CSASVNPSSYNEQFF. DNA for the CDR3: TGCAGTGCTAGTGTAAACCCGAGCTCCTACAATGAGCAGTTCTTC. This sequence joins TRBV20-1 and TRBJ2-1; D is unresolved. Per germline, CDR1 DFQATT and CDR2 SNEGSKA (reference sequence). With 3 bases removed from V and 0 bases from J, the gap between germline ends came to 12 bases. CDR3 size: 15 residues.

J is TRBJ2-7 and V is TRBV4-1, with TRBD2 matching 8 bases. The CDR3 extends over 15 amino acids. V was clipped by 2 bases and J by 0 bases; unmatched bases: 3. The germline V gene encodes CDR1 MGHRA and CDR2 YSYEKL. The CDR3 here is CASSQPGTSSYEQYF. In nucleotides, the CDR3 is TGCGCCAGCAGCCAACCCGGGACTAGCTCCTACGAGCAGTACTTC.

The chain joins TRBV7-8 to TRBJ2-2; 10 nucleotides line up with TRBD2. CDR1 SGHVS and CDR2 FQNEAQ come from the germline V gene. The trim removed 5 bases at V and 6 bases at J, leaving 9 bases unmatched. The CDR3 loop spans 16 amino acids. Written as DNA, the CDR3 is TGTGCCAGCAGCCTGCAAAGCGGGGGGGCCGCCGGGGAGCTGTTTTTT. It yields the protein CASSLQSGGAAGELFF.

The chain uses TRBV7-2 and TRBJ2-7; no clear D. Trimming cost V 1 base and J 3 bases, with 10 bases left between them. CDR1 is SGHTA, CDR2 FQGNSA, per germline. There are 14 residues in the CDR3. The CDR3 region has the DNA TGTGCCAGCAGCTTAGATCGAGTTCTCTACGAGCAGTACTTC. This translates into CASSLDRVLYEQYF. Filled out from reference TRBV7-2 and TRBJ2-7, the complete variable domain reads GAGVSQSPSNKVTEKGKDVELRCDPISGHTALYWYRQSLGQGLEFLIYFQGNSAPDKSGLPSDRFSAERTGGSVSTLTIQRTQQEDSAVYLCASSLDRVLYEQYFGPGTRLTVT.

V gene TRBV7-9 combines with J gene TRBJ1-5; possible D gene TRBD1, 5 bases. The germline V and J ends were trimmed by 4 bases and 0 bases, with 16 bases remaining between them. The germline V gene encodes CDR1 SEHNR and CDR2 FQNEAQ (reference sequence). The CDR3 totals 17 residues. In nucleotides, the CDR3 is TGTGCCAGCAGCTCATACCCGGGACTGACTAGCAATCAGCCCCAGCATTTT. It yields the protein CASSSYPGLTSNQPQHF.

The chain carries TRBV2 and TRBJ1-1; the match to TRBD1 covers 8 bases. From germline, CDR1 is SNHLY and CDR2 FYNNEI. This CDR3 is built from 17 residues. With 2 bases clipped from V and 5 bases from J, the junction kept 13 bases outside the gene matches. CDR3 bases: TGTGCCAGCAGTGAAAATCCCAGGGGGCAATCAGGGACTGAAGCTTTCTTT. Protein product: CASSENPRGQSGTEAFF.

V gene TRBV19 combines with J gene TRBJ2-7, with TRBD1 identical over 8 bases. Germline lookup yields CDR1 LNHDA and CDR2 SQIVND (reference sequence). CDR3 length equals 12 residues. The CDR3 loop reads CGNGTGYYEQYF. In DNA, the CDR3 is TGTGGAAACGGGACAGGTTACTACGAGCAGTACTTC. Complete variable domain (other parts from reference TRBV19 and TRBJ2-7): DGGITQSPKYLFRKEGQNVTLSCEQNLNHDAMYWYRQDPGQGLRLIYYSQIVNDFQKGDIAEGYSVSREKKESFPLTVTSAQKNPTAFYLCGNGTGYYEQYFGPGTRLTVT.

This chain links TRBV4-1 with TRBJ1-2, with TRBD1 matching over 8 bases. J was trimmed by 2 bases and V by 5 bases; bases with no gene match: 13. The germline V gene has CDR1 MGHRA and CDR2 YSYEKL. This CDR3 region has 17 residues. The CDR3 is CASSVGAGGLRNYGYTF. The CDR3 nucleotides read TGCGCCAGCAGCGTGGGGGCAGGGGGCCTTCGGAACTATGGCTACACCTTC.

The rearrangement uses TRBV28 and TRBJ1-5; D unclear. This CDR3 is built from 16 residues. V gave up 7 bases and J gave up 0 bases, with 16 bases separating them. Germline assignment: CDR1 MDHEN and CDR2 SYDVKM. CDR3 sequence (DNA): TGTGCCAGCATCCAGCCCCCGGGGTATAGCAATCAGCCCCAGCATTTT. Protein sequence: CASIQPPGYSNQPQHF.

The rearrangement links TRBV5-8 to TRBJ2-1, with D maybe TRBD1 (6 bases). Trimming stripped 1 base from V and 0 bases from J, with 11 bases between. The germline V gene has CDR1 SGHTS and CDR2 YDEGEE. CDR3 length: 16 amino acids. The DNA of the CDR3 is TGTGCCAGCAGCTTGTTCCAGGGGAACTCCTACAATGAGCAGTTCTTC. Protein: CASSLFQGNSYNEQFF.

The chain's CDR3 is CASSYQGPDSGNTIYF. The DNA of the CDR3 is TGCGCCAGCAGCTACCAGGGGCCCGACTCTGGAAACACCATATATTTT. J is TRBJ1-3 and V is TRBV5-1; D may be TRBD1 (6 bases). Germline V gives CDR1 SGHRS, CDR2 YFSETQ. V gave up 3 bases and J gave up 0 bases, with 13 bases separating them. The CDR3 loop spans 16 amino acids.

This clone was picked up a small number of times. The V and J genes are TRBV5-5 and TRBJ1-4, with TRBD1 identical over 7 bases. Trimming at V came to 4 bases and at J to 3 bases, leaving 6 bases not matched to a gene. CDR1 and CDR2 (germline): SGHKS, YYEKEE (reference sequence). The CDR3 loop spans 15 amino acids. The chain's CDR3 is CASSNDREANEKLFF. CDR3 nucleotides: TGTGCCAGCAGCAATGACAGGGAGGCTAATGAAAAACTGTTTTTT. The full variable domain, completed using reference TRBV5-5 and TRBJ1-4, is DAGVTQSPTHLIKTRGQQVTLRCSPISGHKSVSWYQQVLGQGPQFIFQYYEKEERGRGNFPDRFSARQFPNYSSELNVNALLLGDSALYLCASSNDREANEKLFFGSGTQLSVL.

The chain recombines TRBV28 with TRBJ1-1, with TRBD1 matching 7 bases. V lost 6 bases, J lost 0 bases, and 4 bases stayed unmatched. The V gene's germline CDR1 is MDHEN and CDR2 SYDVKM. The CDR3 extends over 14 amino acids. CDR3 in DNA: TGTGCCAGCAGGACACAGGGGCTGAACACTGAAGCTTTCTTT. Amino acids: CASRTQGLNTEAFF.

V usage is TRBV5-1 and J usage is TRBJ2-1; weak D call: TRBD1 (7 bases). The CDR3 consists of 13 residues. V was trimmed by 0 bases and J by 9 bases, leaving 10 bases between them. In germline, CDR1 is SGHRS, CDR2 YFSETQ. CDR3: CASSLAQGGEQFF. The CDR3 nucleotides are TGCGCCAGCAGCTTGGCCCAGGGGGGTGAGCAGTTCTTC.

V and J are TRBV20-1 and TRBJ1-5; 8 nucleotides match TRBD1. With 3 bases clipped from V and 6 bases from J, the junction kept 7 bases outside the gene matches. Germline CDR1 DFQATT, CDR2 SNEGSKA (reference sequence). This CDR3 is 14 amino acids long. For the CDR3, the DNA is TGCAGTGCTAGTTTGACAGGGGAGGTTCAGCCCCAGCATTTT. This codes for CSASLTGEVQPQHF.

The gene calls are TRBV7-6 and TRBJ1-3; D unclear. V was clipped by 1 base and J by 7 bases, with 8 bases between them. Per the germline V gene, CDR1 is SGHVS and CDR2 is FNYEAQ. This CDR3 region has 13 residues. CDR3 DNA: TGTGCCAGCAGCTTAGGCGGCTCGAACACCATATATTTT. Amino acids: CASSLGGSNTIYF.

V is TRBV7-9 and J is TRBJ2-7, with D perhaps matching TRBD1 (8 bases). Trimming removed 4 bases from V and 4 bases from J, with 23 bases in between. The germline V gene encodes CDR1 SEHNR and CDR2 FQNEAQ (reference sequence). The CDR3 runs to 17 residues. The CDR3 bases are TGTGCCAGCAGCTCGGTTGGGAGGGACAGGTTCTTGTACGAGCAGTACTTC. Amino acids: CASSSVGRDRFLYEQYF. The full variable domain, its missing parts supplied by reference TRBV7-9 and TRBJ2-7, is DTGVSQNPRHKITKRGQNVTFRCDPISEHNRLYWYRQTLGQGPEFLTYFQNEAQLEKSRLLSDRFSAERPKGSFSTLEIQRTEQGDSAMYLCASSSVGRDRFLYEQYFGPGTRLTVT.

V usage is TRBV7-6 and J usage is TRBJ1-1; D might be TRBD1 (5 bases). Germline CDR1 is SGHVS and CDR2 is FNYEAQ. V was cut by 3 bases and J by 4 bases, with 12 bases left in between. This CDR3 has 14 residues. For the CDR3, the DNA is TGTGCCAGCAGCTTGGGGGGAGGAGGCACTGAAGCTTTCTTT. Its protein is CASSLGGGGTEAFF.

DNA for the CDR3: TGTGCCAGCAGCCCAGGAGGACCGGACGTCGGGGAGCTGTTTTTT. Translating it yields CASSPGGPDVGELFF. The chain recombines TRBV7-9 with TRBJ2-2; D might be TRBD2 (5 bases). Germline lookup yields CDR1 SEHNR and CDR2 FQNEAQ (reference sequence). Trimming took 5 bases from V and 7 from J, leaving 17 bases between them. This CDR3 spans 15 amino acids. Complete variable domain (other parts from reference TRBV7-9 and TRBJ2-2): DTGVSQNPRHKITKRGQNVTFRCDPISEHNRLYWYRQTLGQGPEFLTYFQNEAQLEKSRLLSDRFSAERPKGSFSTLEIQRTEQGDSAMYLCASSPGGPDVGELFFGEGSRLTVL.

The chain recombines TRBV19 with TRBJ2-7; TRBD1 matches 8 bases. CDR3 length: 15 residues. The trim removed 4 bases at V and 5 bases at J, leaving 10 bases unmatched. Per germline, CDR1 LNHDA and CDR2 SQIVND (reference sequence). The CDR3 region is CASSSPGQGTNEQYF. DNA for the CDR3: TGTGCCAGTAGTAGCCCCGGACAGGGTACCAACGAGCAGTACTTC.

CDR3 DNA sequence: TGTGCCAGTAGTATAGGTCGCCAGGAGAGGGTGTATGGCTACACCTTC. Residues: CASSIGRQERVYGYTF. This chain links TRBV19 with TRBJ1-2; D not resolved. This CDR3 comprises 16 residues. CDR1 LNHDA and CDR2 SQIVND come from the germline V gene (reference sequence). Between the trimmed V and J ends, which lost 1 base and 5 bases, there was a span of 17 bases.

The CDR3 DNA reads TGTGCCAGCAGCGTAGAAGGTTCGGGAGCGGAAAGCTCCTACAATGAGCAGTTCTTC. This encodes CASSVEGSGAESSYNEQFF. This chain joins TRBV9 and TRBJ2-1; tentative D call: TRBD2 (6 bases). Trimming shortened V by 0 bases and J by 0 bases, and 19 bases separated the two germline ends. The length of the CDR3 is 19 residues. Per germline, CDR1 SGDLS and CDR2 YYNGEE.

This chain links TRBV6-5 with TRBJ2-1, with D perhaps TRBD2 (6 bases). Germline CDR1 is MNHEY and CDR2 is SVGAGI. This CDR3 contains 12 residues. The V end lost 10 bases, the J end lost 6 bases, and 13 bases lay between the germline ends. In DNA, the CDR3 is TGTGCCACGGAGGGGCGGCTCAATGAGCAGTTCTTC. Translation gives CATEGRLNEQFF.

This sequence joins TRBV27 and TRBJ2-5; D might be TRBD2 (6 bases). Trimming removed 1 base at V and 2 bases at J, with 8 bases between. The CDR3 covers 14 residues. Germline CDR1 MNHEY, CDR2 SMNVEV (reference sequence). This CDR3 reads CASSLYRGQETQYF. The CDR3 nucleotides are TGTGCCAGCAGTTTATATCGGGGGCAAGAGACCCAGTACTTC.

The CDR3 DNA reads as TGTGCCAGCAGCCCTCACAATCGCCAGCCCCAGCATTTT. Encoded protein: CASSPHNRQPQHF. V and J are TRBV7-8 and TRBJ1-5, with D unclear. The CDR3 is 13 residues long. V was clipped by 5 bases and J by 7 bases, with 12 bases between them. Per the germline V gene, CDR1 is SGHVS and CDR2 is FQNEAQ.

The V call is TRBV14, the J call TRBJ2-3, with D hard to call. V shed 4 bases and J shed 2 bases, with 13 bases lying between them. The CDR3 contains 15 residues. Germline assignment: CDR1 SGHDN and CDR2 FVKESK. The CDR3 DNA is TGTGCCAGCAGCCTCGGTCTCGCAATCACAGATACGCAGTATTTT. This codes for CASSLGLAITDTQYF.

J is TRBJ2-7 and V is TRBV21-1; the table names TRBD1, a call not compared with the DNA. TRBV21-1 is termed a pseudogene. This CDR3 comprises 17 residues. In nucleotides, the CDR3 is TGTGCCAGCAGCAAAGTTGTCAAATCGCAGGGGGCTTTCGAGCAGTACTTC. Its translation: CASSKVVKSQGAFEQYF.

The chain has TRBV23-1 and TRBJ1-1; D is ambiguous. TRBV23-1 belongs to the ORF category, with a function that is uncertain. Trimming removed 4 bases at V and 7 bases at J, with 4 bases between. This CDR3 comprises 10 residues. The CDR3, as DNA: TGCGCCAGCAGTCCCATTGAAGCTTTCTTT. Translated, it gives CASSPIEAFF.